The next 28 T cell receptor beta chains were all read from a single sample in a study of beta chain features in type 1 diabetes. Study-level points and caveats: Type 1 diabetes patients had TCRB CDR3s that were shorter (moderately but significantly so) in all four CD4+ subsets.

For these receptors, no antigen is known. Expressed TCRB transcripts were sequenced after all isolated RNA was converted to cDNA. The protocol was immunoSEQ multiplex PCR, while the TCRdb copy is restricted to in-frame clones and leaves out a portion. The sample carries more than 100,000 clones, approximately 9% recorded once. Sequencing input: central memory CD4+ T cells from blood. These receptors all stem from a man younger than 45 with type 1 diabetes.

A note on this clone: The same CDR3 also results from other DNA sequences found in this sample. The chain carries TRBV28 and TRBJ1-2; D possibly corresponds to TRBD1 (6 bases). The germline CDR1 and CDR2 sequences are MDHEN and SYDVKM. V shed 5 bases and J shed 4 bases, with 11 bases lying between them. The CDR3 is made up of 13 amino acids. CDR3 coding DNA: TGTGCCAGCAGTAACACAGGGTTCTATGGCTACACCTTC. Translated, it gives CASSNTGFYGYTF.

This clone was found a few times. J is TRBJ1-2 and V is TRBV1. TRBV1 is a known pseudogene. This CDR3 contains 12 residues. The CDR3 bases are TGCACCAGCAGCCACGTCCCCGAGGGCTACACCTTC. It yields the protein CTSSHVPEGYTF.

The J gene is TRBJ1-2, the V gene TRBV7-9, with 7 bases that match TRBD1. Germline assignment: CDR1 SEHNR and CDR2 FQNEAQ (reference sequence). The CDR3 has 14 residues. With V trimmed by 4 bases and J by 7 bases, 9 bases remained unmatched. CDR3 sequence reads: CASSSLTGASGYTF. The CDR3 DNA is TGTGCCAGCAGCTCATTAACAGGGGCCTCTGGCTACACCTTC.

The rearrangement joins TRBV5-1 to TRBJ2-5; D perhaps matches TRBD2 (6 bases). The V end lost 4 bases, the J end lost 1 base, and 11 bases lay between the germline ends. Germline CDR1 and CDR2: SGHRS and YFSETQ. The CDR3 spans 14 residues. CDR3 sequence: CASSRRDFQETQYF. The CDR3 coding sequence is TGCGCCAGCAGCCGCCGGGACTTCCAAGAGACCCAGTACTTC.

The V call is TRBV7-9, the J call TRBJ2-7, with unresolved D. Looked up from germline, CDR1 is SEHNR and CDR2 is FQNEAQ (reference sequence). This CDR3 contains 13 residues. Trimming shortened V by 3 bases and J by 2 bases, and 8 bases separated the two germline ends. The CDR3 DNA sequence: TGTGCCAGCAGCTTCCCCAACACCTACGAGCAGTACTTC. Amino acids: CASSFPNTYEQYF.

This clone has more than one count but fewer than ten. The gene calls are TRBV5-1 and TRBJ2-1; the D gene is possibly TRBD2 (7 bases). Germline V gives CDR1 SGHRS, CDR2 YFSETQ. V was shortened by 4 bases and J by 10 bases, with 21 bases between the two germline ends. The CDR3 runs 15 residues. The CDR3 here is CASSSTGGAAGEQFF. The CDR3 region has the DNA TGCGCCAGCAGCAGTACGGGGGGCGCGGCGGGGGAGCAGTTCTTC.

There are a few counts of this clone. J is TRBJ2-7 and V is TRBV11-3; perhaps TRBD1 as D (6 bases). The germline CDR1 and CDR2 sequences are SGHNT and YENEEA. This CDR3 spans 13 amino acids. The ends were cut back, 5 bases at V and 3 bases at J, with 11 bases in the middle. The CDR3 bases are TGTGCCAGCAGCCACGGACAGAACTACGAGCAGTACTTC. Protein product: CASSHGQNYEQYF.

This clone came up a few times. J is TRBJ2-4 and V is TRBV19, with D perhaps TRBD2 (6 bases). Germline loops: CDR1 LNHDA, CDR2 SQIVND (reference sequence). Deletions cut 11 bases from V and 2 bases from J, with 16 bases between. This CDR3 comprises 14 residues. CDR3 in DNA: TGTGCCTCGAGGGCGGGGTCCACCAAAAACATTCAGTACTTC. The encoded protein is CASRAGSTKNIQYF.

This clone was found a few times. V gene TRBV6-1 combines with J gene TRBJ1-5, with TRBD1 identical over 8 bases. This CDR3 has 14 amino acids. V dropped 6 bases and J dropped 6; count of bases not matched to a gene: 7. Germline loops: CDR1 MNHNS, CDR2 SASEGT. DNA of the CDR3: TGTGCCAGCAGGACCAGGACAGGGTCTCAGCCCCAGCATTTT. It codes for CASRTRTGSQPQHF.

The chain is built from TRBV7-6 and TRBJ1-1; D is perhaps TRBD1 (5 bases). Germline CDR1 SGHVS, CDR2 FNYEAQ. V lost 3 bases and J 6 bases, leaving 11 bases between the germline ends. The CDR3 totals 13 residues. CDR3 coding DNA: TGTGCCAGCAGCTTCTCCGAAGGGGCTGAAGCTTTCTTT. Protein product: CASSFSEGAEAFF.

The chain couples TRBV27 to TRBJ2-7; 8 nucleotides align to TRBD1. The ends lost 8 bases at V and 3 bases at J; junction bases unmatched: 12. CDR3 length: 15 residues. Germline-derived CDR1 and CDR2 are MNHEY and SMNVEV (reference sequence). The CDR3 is CASRRVQGVSYEQYF. The CDR3 DNA sequence: TGTGCCAGCCGACGGGTACAGGGGGTCAGCTACGAGCAGTACTTC.

The chain combines TRBV27 with TRBJ1-4; no reliable D call. There are 15 residues in the CDR3. Per the germline V gene, CDR1 is MNHEY and CDR2 is SMNVEV (reference sequence). Deletions cut 4 bases from V and 0 bases from J, with 9 bases between. Here the CDR3 DNA reads TGTGCCAGCAGTTGGGCACTCGCAACTAATGAAAAACTGTTTTTT. Translated, it gives CASSWALATNEKLFF.

This clone appeared a few times. The rearrangement joins TRBV6-5 to TRBJ2-4; perhaps TRBD1 as D (5 bases). This CDR3 is 11 amino acids long. Trimming took 7 bases from V and 6 from J, leaving 7 bases between them. Germline CDR1 and CDR2: MNHEY and SVGAGI. The CDR3 sequence: CASIQGNIQYF. The CDR3 DNA follows: TGTGCCAGCATCCAGGGAAACATTCAGTACTTC.

This clone appeared a few times. The V gene is TRBV19, the J gene TRBJ1-5; TRBD1 matches at 7 bases. The V segment lost 7 bases and the J segment 2 bases; nucleotides outside the gene matches: 5. The CDR3 is 14 residues long. The germline V gene encodes CDR1 LNHDA and CDR2 SQIVND (reference sequence). The CDR3 here is CASTLGQRNQPQHF. CDR3 sequence (DNA): TGTGCCAGTACCCTGGGACAGCGCAATCAGCCCCAGCATTTT. The entire variable domain, with the rest obtained from reference TRBV19 and TRBJ1-5, is as follows: DGGITQSPKYLFRKEGQNVTLSCEQNLNHDAMYWYRQDPGQGLRLIYYSQIVNDFQKGDIAEGYSVSREKKESFPLTVTSAQKNPTAFYLCASTLGQRNQPQHFGDGTRLSIL.

V gene TRBV15 combines with J gene TRBJ2-7, with 8 bases matching TRBD1. The CDR3 runs 15 residues. V gave up 1 base and J gave up 9 bases; unmatched junction bases: 11. The germline gives CDR1 LNHNV, CDR2 YYDKDF (reference sequence). The CDR3 DNA follows: TGTGCCACCAGCAGAGTAGAGGACAGGGAAGCAAGGCAGTACTTC. Its translation: CATSRVEDREARQYF.

The gene calls are TRBV5-1 and TRBJ1-6; D is perhaps TRBD1 (6 bases). The CDR3 loop spans 14 amino acids. Looked up from germline, CDR1 is SGHRS and CDR2 is YFSETQ. Trimming left V 4 bases short and J 7 bases short, with 12 bases between. The CDR3 region has the DNA TGCGCCAGCAGCGAACAGGGTGACAATTCACCCCTCCACTTT. Amino acid sequence: CASSEQGDNSPLHF.

There are a few counts of this clone. J is TRBJ1-3 and V is TRBV7-2, with 7 bases fitting TRBD1. The CDR3 contains 16 residues. In germline, CDR1 is SGHTA, CDR2 FQGNSA. V lost 4 bases and J lost 0; bases outside the gene matches: 6. CDR3 amino acids: CASSSTGAYSGNTIYF. The CDR3 DNA is TGTGCCAGCAGCTCCACAGGGGCCTACTCTGGAAACACCATATATTTT.

The CDR3 nucleotides are TGCGCCAGCAGCTCCCTTGGAGGGGCCGGGGAGCTGTTTTTT. Amino acid sequence: CASSSLGGAGELFF. The rearrangement links TRBV5-1 to TRBJ2-2; D is perhaps TRBD2 (6 bases). Trimming pared 3 bases from V and 6 bases from J, leaving 12 bases between. The CDR3 consists of 14 residues. Germline V gene sequence: CDR1 SGHRS, CDR2 YFSETQ.

This clone occurred a few times. V is TRBV5-1 and J is TRBJ2-3, with D perhaps matching TRBD1 (5 bases). The CDR3 is made up of 14 amino acids. Germline values: CDR1 SGHRS, CDR2 YFSETQ. The V and J ends lost 0 bases and 2 bases respectively, with 7 bases between them. The CDR3 spells CASSLEQDTDTQYF. The CDR3 bases are TGCGCCAGCAGCTTGGAACAGGACACAGATACGCAGTATTTT.

The chain joins TRBV5-1 to TRBJ2-1, with D possibly TRBD1 on 5 matching bases. Trimming shortened V by 0 bases and J by 2 bases, and 9 bases separated the two germline ends. The germline V gene encodes CDR1 SGHRS and CDR2 YFSETQ. This CDR3 has 15 residues. As DNA, the CDR3 is TGCGCCAGCAGCTTGGAACTACAGGCCTACAATGAGCAGTTCTTC. It codes for CASSLELQAYNEQFF. Drawing the rest from reference TRBV5-1 and TRBJ2-1, the complete variable domain is KAGVTQTPRYLIKTRGQQVTLSCSPISGHRSVSWYQQTPGQGLQFLFEYFSETQRNKGNFPGRFSGRQFSNSRSEMNVSTLELGDSALYLCASSLELQAYNEQFFGPGTRLTVL.

This clone was seen only a few times. The chain's CDR3 is CASSQGVAGSGEETQYF. CDR3 bases: TGTGCCAGCAGCCAAGGGGTAGCGGGGAGTGGTGAAGAGACCCAGTACTTC. The chain couples TRBV4-2 to TRBJ2-5, with 8 bases matching TRBD2. The germline V gene has CDR1 LGHNA and CDR2 YNFKEQ. This CDR3 is 17 amino acids long. With 1 base clipped from V and 3 bases from J, the junction kept 10 bases outside the gene matches.

This clone occurred a few times. V is TRBV19 and J is TRBJ2-6; TRBD1 matches at 7 bases. The J segment lost 0 bases and the V segment lost 1 base, leaving 3 bases of the junction unmatched. Germline assignment: CDR1 LNHDA and CDR2 SQIVND (reference sequence). The CDR3 length is 17 residues. The CDR3 DNA reads as TGTGCCAGTAGTATAGCCGGGACAGCCTCTGGGGCCAACGTCCTGACTTTC. Translated, it gives CASSIAGTASGANVLTF. The whole variable domain, filled in from reference TRBV19 and TRBJ2-6, reads DGGITQSPKYLFRKEGQNVTLSCEQNLNHDAMYWYRQDPGQGLRLIYYSQIVNDFQKGDIAEGYSVSREKKESFPLTVTSAQKNPTAFYLCASSIAGTASGANVLTFGAGSRLTVL.

The sample holds a few counts of this clone. V is TRBV7-3 and J is TRBJ2-2; 11 positions agree with TRBD2. The V and J ends lost 9 bases and 0 bases, in that order; junction bases with no gene match: 6. CDR3 size: 16 residues. Germline V gene lookup returns CDR1 SGHTA and CDR2 FQGTGA. DNA of the CDR3: TGTGCCAGTCAGCTAGCGGGGGGCTCGAACACCGGGGAGCTGTTTTTT. Translation gives CASQLAGGSNTGELFF.

This clone appeared a few times. The V gene is TRBV4-3, the J gene TRBJ2-7, with TRBD2 matching over 8 bases. This CDR3 is 17 amino acids long. Germline V gene data show CDR1 as LGHNA and CDR2 as YSLEER. J was trimmed by 2 bases and V by 0 bases; bases with no gene match: 9. The CDR3 region has the DNA TGCGCCAGCAGCCAAGATCTACGGGGGGGTGAACCCTACGAGCAGTACTTC. It is translated as CASSQDLRGGEPYEQYF.

This clone was counted a few times. CDR3 in amino acids: CASSFAEVTGAFF. In DNA form, the CDR3 reads TGTGCCAGCAGCTTCGCGGAAGTCACGGGAGCTTTCTTT. The chain links TRBV11-1 to TRBJ1-1; no clear D gene. CDR3 size: 13 residues. Looked up from germline, CDR1 is SGHAT and CDR2 is FQDESV (reference sequence). Trimming pared 3 bases from V and 10 bases from J, leaving 15 bases between.

This clone has just a few counts. This chain uses TRBV29-1 with TRBJ1-2; 10 nucleotides align to TRBD1. This CDR3 is built from 13 residues. Germline V gene data show CDR1 as SQVTM and CDR2 as ANQGSEA. The V segment lost 1 base and the J segment 8 bases; nucleotides outside the gene matches: 4. This CDR3 is CSVEGGTGVGYTF. The CDR3 DNA follows: TGCAGCGTTGAAGGCGGGACAGGGGTGGGCTACACCTTC.

This clone was counted only a few times. The rearrangement uses TRBV7-9 and TRBJ2-3; 12 bases match TRBD2. The CDR3 loop spans 16 amino acids. Trimming removed 5 bases from V and 2 bases from J; junction bases left unmatched: 5. Germline loops: CDR1 SEHNR, CDR2 FQNEAQ (reference sequence). The CDR3 region is CASSTTSGGFTDTQYF. The CDR3 DNA is TGTGCCAGCAGCACGACTAGCGGGGGATTCACAGATACGCAGTATTTT.

The rearrangement links TRBV29-1 to TRBJ2-5; D is possibly TRBD1 (5 bases). V lost 7 bases and J lost 2, with 14 bases in between. This CDR3 spans 13 amino acids. CDR1 SQVTM and CDR2 ANQGSEA come from the germline V gene. This CDR3 reads CSAATVRQETQYF. For the CDR3, the DNA is TGCAGCGCCGCGACAGTCCGTCAAGAGACCCAGTACTTC.